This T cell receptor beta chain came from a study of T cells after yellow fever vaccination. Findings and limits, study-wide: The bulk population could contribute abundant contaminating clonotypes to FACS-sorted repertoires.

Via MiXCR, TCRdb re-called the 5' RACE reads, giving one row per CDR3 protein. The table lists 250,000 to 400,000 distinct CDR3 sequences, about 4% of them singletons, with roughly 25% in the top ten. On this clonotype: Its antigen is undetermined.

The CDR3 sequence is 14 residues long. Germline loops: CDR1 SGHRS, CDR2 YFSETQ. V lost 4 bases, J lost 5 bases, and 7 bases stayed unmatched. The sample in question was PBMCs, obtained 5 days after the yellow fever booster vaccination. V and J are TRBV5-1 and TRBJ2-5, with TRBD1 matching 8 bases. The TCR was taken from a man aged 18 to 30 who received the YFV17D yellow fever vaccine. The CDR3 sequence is CASSPRGQGETQYF. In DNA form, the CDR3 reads TGCGCCAGCAGCCCCAGGGGGCAGGGGGAGACCCAGTACTTC.